This record concerns one T cell receptor (beta chain) sequence. Mismatch with germline at one junction end may stem from a read error. The use of genomic DNA as template underpinned the TCR beta VDJ and CDR3 profiling. TCRdb used MiXCR to reprocess the reads, holding one entry per CDR3 protein. The repertoire consists of about 160,000 distinct CDR3 sequences, with roughly 48% occurring once and the leading ten covering about 31%. There are 16 residues in the CDR3. Germline lookup yields CDR1 MDHEN and CDR2 SYDVKM. The data were obtained in a study of CD8+CD57+ T cells in acquired aplastic anemia. CD8+CD57+ cell expansion had been shown by flow cytometry in patients chosen for sequencing.

This sequence joins TRBV28 and TRBJ1-2; no definite D call. Sequencing was carried out using sorted CD4+, CD8+, or CD8+CD57+ T cells (not recorded which) from PBMCs. The receptor comes from a human donor with aplastic anemia. The CDR3 DNA is TGTGCCAGCAGTCTCTCCATCGAATTCATGCTCTATGGCTACGCCTTC. Amino acids: CASSLSIEFMLYGYAF.